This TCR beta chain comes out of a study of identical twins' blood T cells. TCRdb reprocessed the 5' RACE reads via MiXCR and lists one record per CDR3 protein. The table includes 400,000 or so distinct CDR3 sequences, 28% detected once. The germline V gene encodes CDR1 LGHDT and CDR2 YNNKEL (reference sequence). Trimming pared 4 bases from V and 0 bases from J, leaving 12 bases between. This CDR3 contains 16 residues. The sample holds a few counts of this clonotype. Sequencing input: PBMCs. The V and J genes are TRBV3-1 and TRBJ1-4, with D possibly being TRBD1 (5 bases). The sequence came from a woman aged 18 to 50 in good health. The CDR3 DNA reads TGTGCCAGCAGCCCGGGGGGGATTGCAACTAATGAAAAACTGTTTTTT. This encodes CASSPGGIATNEKLFF.